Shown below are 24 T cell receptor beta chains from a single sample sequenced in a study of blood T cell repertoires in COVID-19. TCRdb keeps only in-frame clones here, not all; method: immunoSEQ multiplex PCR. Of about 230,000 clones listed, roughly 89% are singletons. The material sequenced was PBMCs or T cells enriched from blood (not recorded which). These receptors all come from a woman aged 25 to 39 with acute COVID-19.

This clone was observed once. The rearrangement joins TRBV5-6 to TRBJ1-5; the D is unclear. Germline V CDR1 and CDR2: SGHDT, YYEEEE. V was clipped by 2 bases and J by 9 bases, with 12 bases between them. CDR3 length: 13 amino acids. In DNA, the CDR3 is TGTGCCAGCAGCTTCCGGAGAATAGGGCCCCAGCATTTT. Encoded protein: CASSFRRIGPQHF.

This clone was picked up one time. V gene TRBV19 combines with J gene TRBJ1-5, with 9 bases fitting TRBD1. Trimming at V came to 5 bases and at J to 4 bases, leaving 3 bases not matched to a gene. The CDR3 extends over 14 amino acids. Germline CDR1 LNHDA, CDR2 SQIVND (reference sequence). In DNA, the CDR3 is TGTGCCAGTAGTGAGACAGGGGGGAATCAGCCCCAGCATTTT. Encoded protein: CASSETGGNQPQHF.

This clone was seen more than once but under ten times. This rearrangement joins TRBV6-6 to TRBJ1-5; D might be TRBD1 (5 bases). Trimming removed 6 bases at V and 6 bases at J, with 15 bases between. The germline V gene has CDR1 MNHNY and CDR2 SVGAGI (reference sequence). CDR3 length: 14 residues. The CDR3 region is CASSESGGGQPQHF. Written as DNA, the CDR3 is TGTGCCAGCAGCGAATCGGGGGGAGGTCAGCCCCAGCATTTT.

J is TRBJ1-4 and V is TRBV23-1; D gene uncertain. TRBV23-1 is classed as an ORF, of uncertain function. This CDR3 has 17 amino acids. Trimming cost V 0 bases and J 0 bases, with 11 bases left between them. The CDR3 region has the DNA TGCGCCAGCAGTCAATCTTCACAACATGCAACTAATGAAAAACTGTTTTTT. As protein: CASSQSSQHATNEKLFF.

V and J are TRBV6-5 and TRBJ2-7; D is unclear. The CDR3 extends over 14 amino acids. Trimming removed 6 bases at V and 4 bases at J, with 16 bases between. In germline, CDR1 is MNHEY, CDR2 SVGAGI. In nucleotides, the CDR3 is TGTGCCAGCAGCCGATCCGGGTCGCTGTACGAGCAGTACTTC. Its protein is CASSRSGSLYEQYF.

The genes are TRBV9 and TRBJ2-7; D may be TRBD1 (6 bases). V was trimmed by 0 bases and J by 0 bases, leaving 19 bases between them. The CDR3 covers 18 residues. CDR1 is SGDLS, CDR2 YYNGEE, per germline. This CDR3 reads CASSVAAGATVHSYEQYF. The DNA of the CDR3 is TGTGCCAGCAGCGTAGCTGCAGGGGCGACTGTTCACTCCTACGAGCAGTACTTC.

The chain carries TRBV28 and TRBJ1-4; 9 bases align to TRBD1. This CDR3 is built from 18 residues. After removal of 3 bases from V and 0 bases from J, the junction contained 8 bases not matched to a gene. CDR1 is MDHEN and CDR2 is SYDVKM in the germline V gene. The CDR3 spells CASSFTGTGMATNEKLFF. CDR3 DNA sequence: TGTGCCAGCAGTTTTACCGGGACAGGGATGGCAACTAATGAAAAACTGTTTTTT.

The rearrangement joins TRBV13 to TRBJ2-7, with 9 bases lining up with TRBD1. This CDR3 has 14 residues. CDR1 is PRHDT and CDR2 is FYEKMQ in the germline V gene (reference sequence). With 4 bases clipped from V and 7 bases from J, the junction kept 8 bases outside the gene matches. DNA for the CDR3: TGTGCCAGCAGCTCAGGACAGGGGCATCGGGAGCAGTACTTC. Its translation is CASSSGQGHREQYF.

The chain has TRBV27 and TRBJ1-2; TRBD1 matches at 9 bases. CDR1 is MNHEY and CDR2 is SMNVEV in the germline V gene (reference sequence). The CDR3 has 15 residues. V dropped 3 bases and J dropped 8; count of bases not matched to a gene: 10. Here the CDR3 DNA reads TGTGCCAGCAGTTTCTCTAGGACAGGGGAGAGAGGCTACACCTTC. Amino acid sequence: CASSFSRTGERGYTF.

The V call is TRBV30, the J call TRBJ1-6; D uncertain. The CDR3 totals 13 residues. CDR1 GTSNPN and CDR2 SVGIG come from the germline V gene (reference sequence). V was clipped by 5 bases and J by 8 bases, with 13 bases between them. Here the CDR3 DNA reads TGTGCCTGGGACCTTTTTATAGATTCACCCCTCCACTTT. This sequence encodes CAWDLFIDSPLHF.

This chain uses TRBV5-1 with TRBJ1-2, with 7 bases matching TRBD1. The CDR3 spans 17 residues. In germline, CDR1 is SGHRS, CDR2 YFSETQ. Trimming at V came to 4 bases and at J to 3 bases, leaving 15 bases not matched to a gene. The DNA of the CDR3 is TGCGCCAGCAGCACCGCGACAGGGCCCACTCCTTACTATGGCTACACCTTC. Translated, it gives CASSTATGPTPYYGYTF.

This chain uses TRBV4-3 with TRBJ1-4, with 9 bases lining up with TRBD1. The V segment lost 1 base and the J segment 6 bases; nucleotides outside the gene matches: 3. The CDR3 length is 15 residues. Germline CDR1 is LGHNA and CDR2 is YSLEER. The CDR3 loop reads CASSQGTGVDEKLFF. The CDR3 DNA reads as TGCGCCAGCAGCCAAGGGACAGGGGTCGATGAAAAACTGTTTTTT.

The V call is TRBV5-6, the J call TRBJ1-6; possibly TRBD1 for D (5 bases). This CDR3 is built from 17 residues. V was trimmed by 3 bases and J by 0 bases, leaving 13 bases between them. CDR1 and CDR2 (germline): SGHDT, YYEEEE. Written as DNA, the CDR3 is TGTGCCAGCAGCTCACGGACACCGAGCTCCTATAATTCACCCCTCCACTTT. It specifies CASSSRTPSSYNSPLHF.

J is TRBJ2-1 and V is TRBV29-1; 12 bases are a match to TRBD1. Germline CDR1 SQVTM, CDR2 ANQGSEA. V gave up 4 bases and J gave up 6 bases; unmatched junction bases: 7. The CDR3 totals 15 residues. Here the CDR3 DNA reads TGCAGCGTTGGCCCCGGGACAGGGGGCCTCAATGAGCAGTTCTTC. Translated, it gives CSVGPGTGGLNEQFF.

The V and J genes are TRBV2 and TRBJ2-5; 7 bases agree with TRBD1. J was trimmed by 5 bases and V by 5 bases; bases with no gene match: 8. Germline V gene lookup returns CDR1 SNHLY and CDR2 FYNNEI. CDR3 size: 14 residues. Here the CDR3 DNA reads TGTGCCAGCAGTACAGGGGTCGTGTCGGAGACCCAGTACTTC. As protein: CASSTGVVSETQYF. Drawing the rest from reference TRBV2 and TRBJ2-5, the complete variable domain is EPEVTQTPSHQVTQMGQEVILRCVPISNHLYFYWYRQILGQKVEFLVSFYNNEISEKSEIFDDQFSVERPDGSNFTLKIRSTKLEDSAMYFCASSTGVVSETQYFGPGTRLLVL.

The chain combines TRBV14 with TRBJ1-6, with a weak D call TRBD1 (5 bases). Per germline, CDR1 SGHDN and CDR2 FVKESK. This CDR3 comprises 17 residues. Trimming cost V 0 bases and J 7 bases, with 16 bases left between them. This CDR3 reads CASSQEGAQRVNSPLHF. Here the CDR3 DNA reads TGTGCCAGCAGCCAAGAAGGGGCTCAGAGAGTCAATTCACCCCTCCACTTT.

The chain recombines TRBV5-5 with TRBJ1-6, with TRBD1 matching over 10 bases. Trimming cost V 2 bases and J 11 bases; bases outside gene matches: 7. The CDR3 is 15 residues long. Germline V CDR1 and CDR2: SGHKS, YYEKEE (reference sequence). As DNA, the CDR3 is TGTGCCAGCAGCTTTCACCCGGGACAGGGGCCACCCCTCCACTTT. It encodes CASSFHPGQGPPLHF.

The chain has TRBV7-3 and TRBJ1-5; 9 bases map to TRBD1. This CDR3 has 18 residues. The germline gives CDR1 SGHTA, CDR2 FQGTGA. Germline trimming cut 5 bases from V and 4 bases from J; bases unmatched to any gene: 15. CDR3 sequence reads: CASSPEAQGQGTNQPQHF. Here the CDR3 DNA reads TGTGCCAGCAGCCCCGAAGCCCAGGGACAGGGCACTAATCAGCCCCAGCATTTT.

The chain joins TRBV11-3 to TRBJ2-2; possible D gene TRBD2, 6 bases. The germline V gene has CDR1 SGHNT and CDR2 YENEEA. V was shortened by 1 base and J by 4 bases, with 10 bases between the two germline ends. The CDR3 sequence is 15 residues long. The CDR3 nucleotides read TGTGCCAGCAGCTTAGGAGCGGGCCCCACCGGGGAGCTGTTTTTT. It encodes CASSLGAGPTGELFF.

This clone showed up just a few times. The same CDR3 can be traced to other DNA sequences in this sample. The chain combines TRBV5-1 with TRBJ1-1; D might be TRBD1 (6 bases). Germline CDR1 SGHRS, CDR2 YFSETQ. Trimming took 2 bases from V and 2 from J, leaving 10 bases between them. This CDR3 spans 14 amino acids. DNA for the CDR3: TGCGCCAGCAGCTTTACAGGGCTAAACACTGAAGCTTTCTTT. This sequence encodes CASSFTGLNTEAFF.

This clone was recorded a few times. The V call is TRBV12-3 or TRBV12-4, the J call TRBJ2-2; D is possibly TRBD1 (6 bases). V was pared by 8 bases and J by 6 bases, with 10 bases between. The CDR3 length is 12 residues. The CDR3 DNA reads TGTGCCAGCGGACACAGGGCCGGGGAGCTGTTTTTT. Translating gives CASGHRAGELFF.

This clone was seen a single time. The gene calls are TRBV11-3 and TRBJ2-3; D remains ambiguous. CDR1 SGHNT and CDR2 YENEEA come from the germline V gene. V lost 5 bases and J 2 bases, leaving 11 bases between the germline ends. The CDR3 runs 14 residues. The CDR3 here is CASSTGLATDTQYF. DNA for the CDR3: TGTGCCAGCAGCACCGGTCTCGCCACAGATACGCAGTATTTT.

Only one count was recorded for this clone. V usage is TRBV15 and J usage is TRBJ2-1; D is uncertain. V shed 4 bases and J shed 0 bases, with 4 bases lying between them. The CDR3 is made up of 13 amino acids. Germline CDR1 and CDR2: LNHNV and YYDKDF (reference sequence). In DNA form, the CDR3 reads TGTGCCACCAGCATGAGCTCCTACAATGAGCAGTTCTTC. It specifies CATSMSSYNEQFF.

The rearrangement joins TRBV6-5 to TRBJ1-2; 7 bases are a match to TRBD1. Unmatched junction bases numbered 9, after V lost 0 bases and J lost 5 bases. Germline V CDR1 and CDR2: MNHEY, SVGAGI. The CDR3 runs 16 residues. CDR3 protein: CASSYSALAGGYGYTF. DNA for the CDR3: TGTGCCAGCAGTTACTCTGCTCTGGCAGGGGGGTATGGCTACACCTTC.